The 8 T cell receptor beta chains below were found in one sample sequenced in a study of OX40 agonist ivuxolimab in advanced cancers. The library was made by the immunoSEQ multiplex PCR assay. TCRdb provides this immuneACCESS table in a form limited to in-frame rearrangements. Some clones are lacking; in checked studies, under half of them reflect an unresolved V gene, and why the rest are absent is not known. The table for this sample lists about 73,000 clones; about nine tenths of them were counted only once. Jointly, the top ten make up 0.4% to 0.55% of the sample. The source was CD4+ or CD8+ T cells sorted from blood, collected in a trial of the OX40 agonist ivuxolimab. These receptors came from an adult with an advanced solid tumor such as melanoma, head and neck, liver or kidney cancer.

The rearrangement joins TRBV2 to TRBJ2-5; 9 nucleotides agree with TRBD1. The CDR3 contains 18 residues. The junction had 22 bases not matched to a gene; V was cut back by 7 bases and J by 7 bases. CDR1 is SNHLY, CDR2 FYNNEI, per germline. The CDR3 sequence: CASTLHAPTGTGRGTQYF. The CDR3 DNA reads as TGTGCCAGCACCCTGCATGCCCCCACCGGGACAGGGAGGGGGACCCAGTACTTC. Full variable domain (missing parts from reference TRBV2 and TRBJ2-5): EPEVTQTPSHQVTQMGQEVILRCVPISNHLYFYWYRQILGQKVEFLVSFYNNEISEKSEIFDDQFSVERPDGSNFTLKIRSTKLEDSAMYFCASTLHAPTGTGRGTQYFGPGTRLLVL.

Note on this clone: Distinct nucleotide sequences in the sample also encode this CDR3. The chain couples TRBV11-3 to TRBJ1-1, with no clear D. V was pared by 2 bases and J by 2 bases, with 6 bases between. Germline V gene sequence: CDR1 SGHNT, CDR2 YENEEA. The CDR3 spans 13 residues. This chain's CDR3 is CASSLTVNTEAFF. CDR3 DNA sequence: TGTGCCAGCAGCTTAACGGTAAACACTGAAGCTTTCTTT.

V and J are TRBV27 and TRBJ2-7, with 9 bases fitting TRBD1. This CDR3 spans 14 amino acids. V lost 4 bases, J lost 6 bases, and 7 bases stayed unmatched. Germline V gene data show CDR1 as MNHEY and CDR2 as SMNVEV (reference sequence). The CDR3 loop reads CASSSTGTGTEQYF. DNA of the CDR3: TGTGCCAGCAGTTCTACCGGGACAGGGACCGAGCAGTACTTC.

This clone is a singleton in its sample. The chain employs TRBV29-1 and TRBJ2-7, with TRBD2 as a possible D gene (5 bases). In germline, CDR1 is SQVTM, CDR2 ANQGSEA. Deletions cut 6 bases from V and 6 bases from J, with 18 bases between. This CDR3 has 13 amino acids. The CDR3 loop is CSVGDIGNGEQYF. The CDR3, as DNA: TGCAGCGTGGGAGACATTGGTAACGGCGAGCAGTACTTC.

The rearrangement joins TRBV11-1 to TRBJ2-5; the D call may be TRBD1 or TRBD2 (6 bases each). CDR1 is SGHAT and CDR2 is FQDESV in the germline V gene (reference sequence). CDR3 length: 14 amino acids. V gave up 5 bases and J gave up 5 bases, with 15 bases separating them. The CDR3 region is CASSPRRGLETQYF. For the CDR3, the DNA is TGTGCCAGCAGCCCGAGGAGGGGGTTGGAGACCCAGTACTTC.

In DNA form, the CDR3 reads TGTGCCAGCAGCTTAGAAACAGGACTGAACACTGAAGCTTTCTTT. Residues: CASSLETGLNTEAFF. The chain uses TRBV11-2 and TRBJ1-1; perhaps TRBD1 as D (5 bases). Trimming shortened V by 0 bases and J by 0 bases, and 8 bases separated the two germline ends. Germline CDR1 SGHAT, CDR2 FQNNGV. The CDR3 is 15 amino acids.

Worth noting for this clone: A read error may produce the germline difference seen at one junction end. This chain uses TRBV10-3 with TRBJ2-3; the D is unclear. The germline gives CDR1 ENHRY, CDR2 SYGVKD. The CDR3 covers 14 residues. CDR3 amino acids: CASSGVSSTDTQYF. The CDR3 DNA sequence: TGTGCCAGCAGTGGGGTCTCTAGCACAGATACGCAGTATTTT.

The chain recombines TRBV2 with TRBJ1-1; possibly TRBD1 for D (6 bases). This CDR3 is 15 amino acids long. The ends were cut back, 2 bases at V and 0 bases at J, with 10 bases in the middle. CDR1 and CDR2 (germline): SNHLY, FYNNEI. DNA for the CDR3: TGTGCCAGCAGTGAAAGGGCAGGGGTGAACACTGAAGCTTTCTTT. The encoded protein is CASSERAGVNTEAFF.